This T cell receptor (beta chain) was identified during a study of cytomegalovirus exposure and HLA in healthy donors (dated by TCRdb to 2016 to 2017). As for the study more broadly: A later analysis indicated that the 95 to 150 validation repertoires were generated on the platform also employed for the approximately 670 repertoires of the first cohort. The study aimed to test whether signatures of past pathogen exposure could be identified by cataloging public T cell receptors. Besides the first cohort of roughly 640 subjects, a separate validation cohort made up of 120 different subjects was used. High-throughput TCR immunosequencing, statistical association of individual TCRs with disease status, and machine learning were combined to predict cytomegalovirus infection status. Broader findings and caveats from the paper: The classifier was reported to diagnose cytomegalovirus status with high specificity and sensitivity in both the original cohort and the validation cohort. Most TCR sequences were observed very rarely across donors, whereas some public TCRs were present in many individuals. Of the cluster scores, approximately 95% were above 0 in a later analysis, which found that TCRs clustered in the first cohort also tended to co-occur in the 90 to 150 validation repertoires. A total of about 180 TCR beta chains were listed by the study as associated with cytomegalovirus. According to the authors, the approach could potentially be generalized to other disease states and immunological phenotypes. In vitro tests confirmed that a few of the cytomegalovirus-associated TCR beta chains recognize cytomegalovirus antigens. All 120 or so repertoires were used to score co-occurrence in the validation cohort in a later analysis, because that analysis had no HLA typing for the cohort.

The CDR3, cysteine through phenylalanine, is 13 amino acids long. Just the 39-base CDR3 DNA is kept, in frame starting at base 1. The V and J ends are trimmed by 1 base and 5 bases, leaving 6 bases between them. Based on the germline V gene, the CDR1 and CDR2 sequences are MGHRA and YSYEKL. In the case of this clone: The antigen this receptor binds is unknown. No clone much larger than this one lies a single base away; base qualities are absent.

Separate from the approximately 700-subject first cohort, the validation cohort of about 130 subjects was the group to which the donors belonged. Library creation used the immunoSEQ multiplex PCR assay. Per the source publication's procedure: A statistical classification framework was built for diagnosing cytomegalovirus status from the catalog of TCR beta chain sequences. The immuneACCESS repertoire file appears here via TCRdb, limited to in-frame rearrangements. These files lack a portion of the clones; in checked studies, under half of the deficit traces to unresolved V genes, and the cause of the others is not known. D and trimming come from the DNA, and the V and J calls and clone size come from that table. The sample table contains about 110,000 clones; only one count was recorded for 88% of them. Of the sample, over 1.1% is held by the ten largest clones.

The chain links TRBV4-1 with TRBJ1-5; the D gene identity is not certain. Input material: PBMCs. The sequence was collected from a woman in her 30s in good health and CMV-seropositive. CDR3 region: CASSQVVYQPQHF. In nucleotide form, the sequence is TGCGCCAGCAGCCAAGTAGTGTATCAGCCCCAGCATTTT.